The present T cell receptor beta chain was sequenced within a study of early T cells in non-severe SARS-CoV-2 infection. TCRdb used MiXCR to reprocess the 5' RACE reads, holding one entry per CDR3 protein. This table has 50,000 to 85,000 distinct CDR3 sequences, approximately 9.1% appearing once. The CDR3 covers 14 residues. V was pared by 5 bases and J by 0 bases, with 8 bases between. In germline, CDR1 is GTSNPN, CDR2 SVGIG (reference sequence). This chain joins TRBV30 and TRBJ2-6; possibly TRBD1 for D (6 bases). The sequence derives from an adult who was a healthcare worker with PCR-confirmed SARS-CoV-2 infection or an uninfected control (not recorded which). The material sequenced was whole blood. CDR3 sequence (DNA): TGTGCCTGGGGACAGTACTCTGGGGCCAACGTCCTGACTTTC. It is translated as CAWGQYSGANVLTF.